This T cell receptor beta chain was sequenced in a study of blood T cell repertoires in COVID-19 (TCRdb year 2020). Notes on the research overall: Samples covering the acute and convalescent phases of COVID-19 were provided by collaborators in the United States, Italy and Spain. The prospective study material was composed of cDNA or gDNA derived from T cells, B-cell-depleted T cells, or PBMCs. The dataset comprised deeply sampled blood TCRbeta repertoires from subjects exposed to, actively infected with, or recovered from COVID-19. A freely available public database, intended as a resource for researchers studying the immune response to SARS-CoV-2, is where the repertoires were released. The samples were drawn from two sources: the first 160 participants of the ongoing ImmuneRACE study, and fewer than 1,500 subjects contributed by 6 global collaborators. A de-identified subject ID, COVID-19 status, age in years and sex were almost always included in the sample metadata. HLA class I and class II types, where available, came from metadata supplied by the sample provider rather than from assay-based typing.

The cysteine opens and the phenylalanine closes a CDR3 of 12 amino acids. Only the CDR3 portion is preserved as DNA: 36 bases, with reading frame beginning at the first base. The germline V gene (reference sequence) supplies CDR1 LNHDA and CDR2 SQIVND. V is shortened by 3 bases, J by 4 bases, and the region joining them spans 6 bases. This clone was seen just once. It has no known antigen specificity. No quality values exist for individual bases; no much larger clone is one base distant. TCRbeta CDR3 regions were amplified from genomic DNA by means of the immunoSEQ Assay, a bias-controlled multiplex PCR. Processing in the source paper ran as follows. The number of nucleated cells in each sample was estimated by amplification of reference gene primers within the assay. Sequence reads were collapsed and filtered to measure the absolute abundance of every unique TCRbeta CDR3 rearrangement. Productive Simpson clonality was computed per sample as the square root of Simpson's diversity index over productive rearrangements. TCRdb obtained this table from immuneACCESS and retained in-frame rearrangements with V and J assigned. These tables miss some clones; where compared with another copy, unresolved V genes account for less than half of the shortfall, and the remainder is unexplained. V and J calls and clone size are copied from that table; D and trimming were computed from the DNA. The sample table lists under 200,000 clones, 84% of them with a count of one. Of the sample, roughly 15% falls within the top ten clones.

Findings and caveats that apply to the study as a whole: Clinical and demographic metadata were provided uncurated, with the amount varying by source and participant.

In Seattle, one collaborating source enrolled patients while the infection was active and tracked those patients longitudinally over the course of disease. Each collaborating institution followed its own protocols to collect whole blood in K2EDTA tubes. Collaborator samples were shipped for TCRbeta analysis as frozen whole blood, isolated PBMCs, or DNA extracted from either sample type. The sequenced sample was peripheral blood. This sequence was found in a woman between 65 and 79 years old with COVID-19, enrolled during active disease. The rearranged segments are TRBV19 and TRBJ1-1; confidence is insufficient to name the D gene. The nucleotides are TGTGCCAGTAGTATGAAGCCCACTGAAGCTTTCTTT. Its protein reads: CASSMKPTEAFF. Where the CDR3 stops, the reference TRBV19 and TRBJ1-1 genes take over; the full variable domain is DGGITQSPKYLFRKEGQNVTLSCEQNLNHDAMYWYRQDPGQGLRLIYYSQIVNDFQKGDIAEGYSVSREKKESFPLTVTSAQKNPTAFYLCASSMKPTEAFFGQGTRLTVV.